This T cell receptor (beta chain) originates from a study of cytomegalovirus exposure and HLA in healthy donors. CDR3 length equals 15 residues. The V gene's germline CDR1 is MNHEY and CDR2 SVGAGI. The germline V and J ends were trimmed by 3 bases and 7 bases, with 15 bases remaining between them. Study outcomes and limitations: The authors enumerated 164 TCR beta chains as linked to cytomegalovirus. A classifier reportedly called cytomegalovirus status with high sensitivity and specificity. The majority of TCR sequences were rare, yet some public TCRs appeared in many donors.

In the case of this clone: The antigen is unknown.

Clones were read by immunoSEQ multiplex PCR, and TCRdb kept only the in-frame ones, dropping some. This table holds about 130,000 clones, more than 80% found once. Sample: PBMCs. The chain couples TRBV6-5 to TRBJ1-4; no definite D call. This sequence was found in a woman aged 25 to 39 in good health and CMV-seropositive. The CDR3 DNA reads as TGTGCCAGCAGTTATTCGGGAGCCGTAATTGAAAAACTGTTTTTT. It translates to CASSYSGAVIEKLFF.